The rows below give T cell receptor beta chains drawn from one sample of a study of identical twins. TCRdb itself ran the 5' RACE reads through MiXCR, one entry per CDR3 protein. The table records approximately 670,000 distinct CDR3 sequences, 5.5% to 6.5% of them present only once. Sequencing used naive T cells sorted from blood. These receptors came from a man aged 18 to 30 in good health. CDR3s include the opening cysteine and the closing phenylalanine or tryptophan. Fields, in order: D gene, V gene, CDR3 length, J gene, CDR3 protein. D genes are given only for firm matches.

TRBD1	TRBV28	15	TRBJ2-7	CASSSSSGQGYEQYF
TRBD2	TRBV5-5	16	TRBJ2-1	CASSPDSGIPGNEQFF
.	TRBV2	15	TRBJ1-5	CASTQEDYSNQPQHF
.	TRBV12-3/TRBV12-4	14	TRBJ1-4	CASSEFEGYEKLFF
TRBD1	TRBV4-1	15	TRBJ2-3	CASRYRDSGTDTQYF
TRBD2	TRBV18	18	TRBJ2-1	CASSPLAAGDLGGNEQFF
.	TRBV14	17	TRBJ1-1	CASSQVPRSYKYTEAFF
.	TRBV29-1	13	TRBJ2-3	CSVVRASSDTQYF
.	TRBV3-1	12	TRBJ2-7	CASTGASAEQYF
TRBD1	TRBV10-2	15	TRBJ1-5	CASSFIQGANQPQHF
.	TRBV27	13	TRBJ2-5	CASSFLRQETQYF
.	TRBV5-1	15	TRBJ2-5	CASRTGGSYQETQYF
.	TRBV7-8	14	TRBJ1-4	CASSLSSANRKLFF
TRBD1	TRBV5-1	15	TRBJ2-7	CASSKYRDRVYEQYF
TRBD2	TRBV20-1	14	TRBJ2-1	CSATLAGGFNEQFF
.	TRBV29-1	12	TRBJ2-7	CSVVRDSHEQYF
TRBD1	TRBV5-1	18	TRBJ1-6	CASSSTGIPASYNSPLHF
.	TRBV12-3/TRBV12-4	14	TRBJ2-1	CASSFRGKANEQFF
.	TRBV27	13	TRBJ2-5	CATGSVPWETQYF
.	TRBV4-2	14	TRBJ2-2	CASSLLRMDGELFF
TRBD2	TRBV5-1	16	TRBJ2-1	CASSLDISGRPNEQFF
.	TRBV6-5	15	TRBJ2-7	CASSLEGSVYNEQYF
.	TRBV7-2	15	TRBJ1-5	CASSPYGMGGQPQHF
.	TRBV7-9	14	TRBJ1-4	CASSPRGPNEKLFF
.	TRBV6-5	17	TRBJ2-5	CASSYSGEQGSLETQYF
.	TRBV6-2/TRBV6-3	13	TRBJ1-1	CASSYTRDTEAFF
.	TRBV13	13	TRBJ2-7	CASSLGRVAEQYF
TRBD2	TRBV3-1	15	TRBJ2-7	CASSQTSGEGLEQYF
.	TRBV14	18	TRBJ2-5	CASSQKVFEGPTAETQYF
TRBD2	TRBV20-1	16	TRBJ2-5	CSAETVRLAGEETQYF
TRBD1	TRBV20-1	17	TRBJ1-3	CSARDSTGGFSGNTIYF
TRBD1	TRBV11-1	18	TRBJ2-2	CASSHTAGDRANPGELFF
TRBD1	TRBV12-3/TRBV12-4	15	TRBJ2-4	CASIHGDRGGGIQYF
TRBD2	TRBV4-3	18	TRBJ2-3	CASSQDIIGLAGTDTQYF
.	TRBV6-1	13	TRBJ1-1	CASRHRRLAEAFF
TRBD1	TRBV4-2	18	TRBJ2-6	CASSQGQQGASGANVLTF
.	TRBV7-9	16	TRBJ2-1	CASSSRDGSSYNEQFF
TRBD2	TRBV5-1	16	TRBJ2-3	CASSFASGSSTDTQYF
.	TRBV5-1	14	TRBJ2-1	CASSIRDFYNEQFF
TRBD2	TRBV5-1	14	TRBJ2-1	CASRGAGGLNEQFF
.	TRBV6-1	13	TRBJ2-2	CASSELGTGELFF
TRBD1	TRBV28	12	TRBJ2-7	CAIRTGGYEQYF
TRBD2	TRBV6-1	17	TRBJ2-1	CASSLRGSGRAYNEQFF
TRBD2	TRBV5-6	15	TRBJ2-2	CASSRGGLGTGELFF
TRBD2	TRBV20-1	15	TRBJ2-7	CSARGSRAGVYEQYF
TRBD2	TRBV20-1	22	TRBJ2-1	CSARDPLRGNGREGLRYNEQFF
TRBD1	TRBV12-3/TRBV12-4	13	TRBJ1-5	CASKDRGNQPQHF
.	TRBV5-1	13	TRBJ2-5	CASGTDEQETQYF
.	TRBV14	15	TRBJ1-4	CASSRRGTGREKLFF
.	TRBV5-8	13	TRBJ2-7	CASSLAISGRQYF
TRBD1	TRBV18	16	TRBJ1-5	CASSPQDRGYNQPQHF